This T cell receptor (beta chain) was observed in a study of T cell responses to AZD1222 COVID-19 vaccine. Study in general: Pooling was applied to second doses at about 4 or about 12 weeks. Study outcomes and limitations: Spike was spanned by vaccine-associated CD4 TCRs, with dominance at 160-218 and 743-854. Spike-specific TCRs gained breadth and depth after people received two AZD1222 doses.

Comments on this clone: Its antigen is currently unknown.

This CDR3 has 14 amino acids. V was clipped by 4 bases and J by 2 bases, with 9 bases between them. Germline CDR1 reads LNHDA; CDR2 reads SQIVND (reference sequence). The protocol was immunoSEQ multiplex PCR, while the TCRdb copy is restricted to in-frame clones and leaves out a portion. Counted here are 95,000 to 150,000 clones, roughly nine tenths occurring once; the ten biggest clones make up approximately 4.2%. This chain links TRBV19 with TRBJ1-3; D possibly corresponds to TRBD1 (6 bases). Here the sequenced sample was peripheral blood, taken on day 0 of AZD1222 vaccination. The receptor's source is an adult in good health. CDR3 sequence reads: CASSSGTTGNTIYF. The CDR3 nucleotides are TGTGCCAGTAGTAGTGGGACAACTGGAAACACCATATATTTT. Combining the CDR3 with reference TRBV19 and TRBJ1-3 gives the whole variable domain DGGITQSPKYLFRKEGQNVTLSCEQNLNHDAMYWYRQDPGQGLRLIYYSQIVNDFQKGDIAEGYSVSREKKESFPLTVTSAQKNPTAFYLCASSSGTTGNTIYFGEGSWLTVV.